The TCR beta chain described here comes from a study of T cells in Graves' hyperthyroidism and ophthalmopathy. Germline CDR1 MNHNS, CDR2 SASEGT. The V end was cut by 10 bases, the J end by 5 bases, with 15 bases between. This CDR3 is 12 amino acids long. Many counts were recorded for this clonotype. RNA transcripts gave rise to amplified TCR beta CDR3 regions. The HTBI primer set served for first-round RT-PCR of the TCR CDR3. Each CDR3 protein gets one entry after TCRdb re-called the multiplex PCR reads with MiXCR. The sample yields about 620,000 distinct CDR3 sequences, 15% to 20% seen once. Not enrolled were patients with uncontrolled infection, other autoimmune disease, pregnancy or lactation.

The clonotype was recovered from a woman in her 30s with Graves' hyperthyroidism. Sequences were obtained from blood. The chain links TRBV6-1 to TRBJ2-7; D call uncertain. The DNA of the CDR3 is TGTGCCACGCGGAAAGGGTTTAACGAGCAGTACTTC. It specifies CATRKGFNEQYF.